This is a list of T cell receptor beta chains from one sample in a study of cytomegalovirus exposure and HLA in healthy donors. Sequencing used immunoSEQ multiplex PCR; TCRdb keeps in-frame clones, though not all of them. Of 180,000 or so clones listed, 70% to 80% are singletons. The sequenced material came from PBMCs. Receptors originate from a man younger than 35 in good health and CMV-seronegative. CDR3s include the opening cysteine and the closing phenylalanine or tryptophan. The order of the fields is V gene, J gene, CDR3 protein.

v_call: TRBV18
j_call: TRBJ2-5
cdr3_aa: CASSRRRDIQTQYF

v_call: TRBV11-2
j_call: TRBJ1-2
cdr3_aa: CASSSGTETVYGYTF

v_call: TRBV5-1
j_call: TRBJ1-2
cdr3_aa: CASSLQAESYGYTF

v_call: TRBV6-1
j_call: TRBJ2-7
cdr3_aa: CASSEVGGLASPYEQYF

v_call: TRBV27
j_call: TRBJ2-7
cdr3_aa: CASSSSGTEIMPYEQYF

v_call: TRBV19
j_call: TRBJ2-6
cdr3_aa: CASRINGGVSGANVLTF

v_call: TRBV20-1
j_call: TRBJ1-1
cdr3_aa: CSATTGYEAFF

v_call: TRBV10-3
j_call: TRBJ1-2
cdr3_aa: CAIKVGTGRRDGYTF

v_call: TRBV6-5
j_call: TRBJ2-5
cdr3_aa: CASSYSLAGPQETQYF

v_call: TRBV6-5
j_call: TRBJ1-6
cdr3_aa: CASRPTAYNSPLHF

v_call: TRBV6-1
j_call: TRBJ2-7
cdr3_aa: CASSPAGTGAYEQYF

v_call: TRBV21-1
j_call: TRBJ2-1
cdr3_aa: CASSKGPTGAPGPNEQFF

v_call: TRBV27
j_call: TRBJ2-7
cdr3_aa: CASRAQGGAYEQYF

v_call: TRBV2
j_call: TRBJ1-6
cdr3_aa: CASSEAMSSPLHF

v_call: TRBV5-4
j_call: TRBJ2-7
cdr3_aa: CASSLSAYEQYF

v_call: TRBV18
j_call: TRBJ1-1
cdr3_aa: CASSLSSEAFF

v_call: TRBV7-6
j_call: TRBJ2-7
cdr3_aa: CASSLNPGPYEQYF

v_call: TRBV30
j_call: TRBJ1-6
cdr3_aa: CAWRKTGFWNSPLHF

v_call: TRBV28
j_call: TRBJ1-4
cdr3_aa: CASNTQGGLYEKLFF

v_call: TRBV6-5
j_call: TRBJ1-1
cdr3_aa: CASSLHGTEAFF

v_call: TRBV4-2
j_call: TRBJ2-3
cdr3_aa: CASSLRVAGGVDTQYF

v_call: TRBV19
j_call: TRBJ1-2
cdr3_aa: CASQSPGVNYGYTF